The text below deals with one T cell receptor beta chain. Its antigen is unknown. V trimming: 7 bases; J trimming: 7 bases; junction bases outside the gene matches: 11. This CDR3 has 13 residues. The germline V gene encodes CDR1 SQVTM and CDR2 ANQGSEA. Each donor gave roughly 10 milliliters of peripheral blood. PBMCs numbering at least 6.5 million were isolated per sample. The extraction recovered at least 5 micrograms of total RNA per sample. These data are taken from a study of blood T cells in healthy people across ages. Next came a second PCR, run for about 7 to 12 cycles, which used a sample-barcoded 5' primer along with a J-beta primer mix. TCRdb called the 5' RACE reads again in MiXCR, with one record for every CDR3 protein. Of 1.5 million to 2 million distinct CDR3 sequences listed, 49% are singletons. Study-wide results and caveats: In long-lived donors, naive CD4+ cell counts and diversity exceeded those of aged donors.

Material for sequencing was blood. The source of this sequence is a woman between 40 and 50 years old in good health. The rearrangement links TRBV29-1 to TRBJ1-2, with 8 bases identical to TRBD1. The CDR3 sequence is CSADGQGSAGYTF. In nucleotides, the CDR3 is TGCAGCGCCGATGGACAGGGTTCGGCTGGCTACACCTTC.